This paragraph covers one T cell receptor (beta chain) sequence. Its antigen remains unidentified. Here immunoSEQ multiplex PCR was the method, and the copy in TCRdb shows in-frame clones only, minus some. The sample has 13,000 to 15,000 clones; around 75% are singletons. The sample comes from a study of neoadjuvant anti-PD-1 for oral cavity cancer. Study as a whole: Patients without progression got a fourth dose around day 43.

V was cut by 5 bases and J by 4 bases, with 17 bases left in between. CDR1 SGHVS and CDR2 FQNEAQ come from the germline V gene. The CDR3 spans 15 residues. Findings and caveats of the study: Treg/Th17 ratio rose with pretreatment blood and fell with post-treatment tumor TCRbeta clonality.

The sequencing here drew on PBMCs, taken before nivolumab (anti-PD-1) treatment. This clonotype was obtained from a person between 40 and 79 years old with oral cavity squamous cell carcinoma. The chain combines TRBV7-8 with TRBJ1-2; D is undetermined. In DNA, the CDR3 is TGTGCCAGCAGCAAAAGCGGGCGTCCGCCCTATGGCTACACCTTC. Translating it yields CASSKSGRPPYGYTF. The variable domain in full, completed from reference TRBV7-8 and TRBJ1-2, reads GAGVSQSPRYKVAKRGQDVALRCDPISGHVSLFWYQQALGQGPEFLTYFQNEAQLDKSGLPSDRFFAERPEGSVSTLKIQRTQQEDSAVYLCASSKSGRPPYGYTFGSGTRLTVV.